The T cell receptor (beta chain) described here comes from a study of brain metastases from non-small cell lung cancer (dated 2019 in TCRdb). A note on the overall study: The study profiled the immune microenvironment of paired resected primary tumors and brain metastases taken from patients with non-small-cell lung cancer. General conclusions and limits of the study: T-cell clones appeared expanded in about 60% of brain metastases relative to the matched primary tumors. Paired brain metastases and primary tumors largely shared TCR repertoires, although T-cell densities in the metastases were sparse. T-cell infiltration was lower in brain metastases than in primary tumors (P < 0.001).

The cohort was made up of around 37 patients with surgically resected non-small-cell lung cancer, each of whom had both a primary tumor specimen and a brain metastasis specimen. Tumor specimens were archival formalin-fixed, paraffin-embedded tissues. From a lookup of the germline V gene (reference sequence), CDR1 and CDR2 are LNHDA and SQIVND. From cysteine to phenylalanine, the CDR3 is 10 amino acids long. The kept DNA is CDR3 alone, 30 bases in frame from the first base. Of note for this clone: The antigen this receptor binds is unknown. An end of the junction does not agree with germline; a read error may underlie this.

Libraries came from the immunoSEQ multiplex PCR assay. Alongside a 770-gene immune expression panel, the team sequenced the T-cell receptor beta chain repertoire. TCRdb re-hosts the immuneACCESS table, in-frame sequences only. Its copies lack some clones; in the studies checked, an unresolved V gene accounts for under half of them, and the cause for the rest is not known. The table for this sample lists several hundred clones; around nine tenths of them were counted only once. The ten largest clones take up 9.5% to 13% of the sample. The chain uses TRBV19 and TRBJ1-5; the D segment cannot be called with confidence. The source material was primary lung tumor tissue. The meaning of the sample's cell subset or site label: primary lung tumor paired with brain metastasis. The clonotype was recovered from a donor at least 40 years old with non-small cell lung cancer. In nucleotides, the sequence is TGTGCCAGGAGTACATGGCCCCAGCATTTT. It translates as CARSTWPQHF.